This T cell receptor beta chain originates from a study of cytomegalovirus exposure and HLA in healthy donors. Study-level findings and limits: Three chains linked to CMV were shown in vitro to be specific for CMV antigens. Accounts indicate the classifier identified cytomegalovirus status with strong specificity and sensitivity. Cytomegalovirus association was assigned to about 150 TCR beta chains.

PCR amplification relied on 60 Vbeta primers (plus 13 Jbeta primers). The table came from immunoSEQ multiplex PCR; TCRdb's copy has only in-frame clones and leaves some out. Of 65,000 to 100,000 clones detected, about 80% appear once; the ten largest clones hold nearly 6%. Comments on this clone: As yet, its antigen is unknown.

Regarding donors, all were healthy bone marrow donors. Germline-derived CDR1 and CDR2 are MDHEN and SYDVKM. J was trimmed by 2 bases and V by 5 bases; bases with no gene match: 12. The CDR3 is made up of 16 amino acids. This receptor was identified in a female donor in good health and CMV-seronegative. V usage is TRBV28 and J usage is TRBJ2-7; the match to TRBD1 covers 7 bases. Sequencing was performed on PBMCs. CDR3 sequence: CASSEGTALTTYEQYF. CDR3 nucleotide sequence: TGTGCCAGCAGTGAAGGGACAGCCCTAACAACCTACGAGCAGTACTTC.